This T cell receptor (beta chain) comes out of a study of T cell repertoires in aging, cancer and after chemotherapy. TCR beta rearrangements were amplified from peripheral blood genomic DNA. Rearranged V-D-J TRB sequences were amplified with a mixed TRB-A/B primer pool. TCRdb re-derived calls from the multiplex PCR reads in MiXCR, one entry per CDR3 protein. The data contain fewer than 8,500 distinct CDR3 sequences, 25% to 35% of them seen just once; the ten biggest clones take up 68%. The germline gives CDR1 SGHTA, CDR2 FQGNSA. V lost 1 base, J lost 6 bases, and 3 bases lay in between. The CDR3 has 11 residues. This clonotype was seen a handful of times.

This TCR was recovered from a human donor with a blood cancer. The donor label of this sample is uncertain. The chain carries TRBV7-2 and TRBJ1-1, with no clear D. The sequenced sample was blood. CDR3: CASSLGSEAFF. The DNA of the CDR3 is TGTGCCAGCAGCTTAGGGTCTGAAGCTTTCTTT.